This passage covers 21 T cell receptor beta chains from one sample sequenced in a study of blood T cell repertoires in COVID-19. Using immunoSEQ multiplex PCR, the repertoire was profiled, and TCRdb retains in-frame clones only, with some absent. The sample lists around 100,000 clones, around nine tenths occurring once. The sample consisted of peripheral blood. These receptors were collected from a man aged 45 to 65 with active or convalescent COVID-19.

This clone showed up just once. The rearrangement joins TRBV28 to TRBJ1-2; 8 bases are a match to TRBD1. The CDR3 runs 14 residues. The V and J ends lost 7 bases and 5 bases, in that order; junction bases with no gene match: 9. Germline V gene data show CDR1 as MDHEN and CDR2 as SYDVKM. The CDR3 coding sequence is TGTGCCAGCACCCGGGGGGACAGGTCTTATGGCTACACCTTC. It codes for CASTRGDRSYGYTF.

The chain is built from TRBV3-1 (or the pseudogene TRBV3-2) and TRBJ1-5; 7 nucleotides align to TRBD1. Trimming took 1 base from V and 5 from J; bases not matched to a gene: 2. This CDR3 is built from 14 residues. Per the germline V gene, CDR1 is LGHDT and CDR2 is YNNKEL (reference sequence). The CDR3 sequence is CASSQGGGDQPQHF. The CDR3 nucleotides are TGTGCCAGCAGCCAAGGAGGGGGCGATCAGCCCCAGCATTTT.

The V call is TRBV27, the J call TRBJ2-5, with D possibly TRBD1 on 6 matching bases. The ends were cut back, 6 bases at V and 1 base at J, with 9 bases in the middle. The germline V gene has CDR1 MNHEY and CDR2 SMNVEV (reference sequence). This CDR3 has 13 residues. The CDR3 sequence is CASSGTLQETQYF. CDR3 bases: TGTGCCAGCAGCGGGACACTCCAAGAGACCCAGTACTTC.

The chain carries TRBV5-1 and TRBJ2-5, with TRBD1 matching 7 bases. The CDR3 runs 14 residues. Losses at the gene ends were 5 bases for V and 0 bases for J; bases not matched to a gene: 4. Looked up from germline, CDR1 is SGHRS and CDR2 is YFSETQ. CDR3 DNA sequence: TGCGCCAGCAGGCCAGGGACAGACCAAGAGACCCAGTACTTC. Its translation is CASRPGTDQETQYF.

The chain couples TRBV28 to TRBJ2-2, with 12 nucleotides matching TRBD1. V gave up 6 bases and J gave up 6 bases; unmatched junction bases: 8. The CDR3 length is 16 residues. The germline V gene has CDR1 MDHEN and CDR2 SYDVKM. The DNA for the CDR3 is TGTGCCAGCAGGTGGCTGGGACAGGGGGCTTCCGGGGAGCTGTTTTTT. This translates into CASRWLGQGASGELFF.

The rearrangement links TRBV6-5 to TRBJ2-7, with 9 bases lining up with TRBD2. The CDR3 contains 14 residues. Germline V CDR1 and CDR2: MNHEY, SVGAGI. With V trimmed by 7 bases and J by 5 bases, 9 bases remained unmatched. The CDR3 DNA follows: TGTGCCAGCATGCCAGCGGGGGGCGGCCACGAGCAGTACGTC. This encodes CASMPAGGGHEQYV.

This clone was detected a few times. CDR3 bases: TGTGCCAGTAGTATCCGGGGGGGGAGCTATGGCTACACCTTC. It yields the protein CASSIRGGSYGYTF. V usage is TRBV19 and J usage is TRBJ1-2, with D perhaps TRBD1 (5 bases). The CDR3 is 14 amino acids. V gave up 3 bases and J gave up 4 bases, with 12 bases separating them. Germline loops: CDR1 LNHDA, CDR2 SQIVND (reference sequence).

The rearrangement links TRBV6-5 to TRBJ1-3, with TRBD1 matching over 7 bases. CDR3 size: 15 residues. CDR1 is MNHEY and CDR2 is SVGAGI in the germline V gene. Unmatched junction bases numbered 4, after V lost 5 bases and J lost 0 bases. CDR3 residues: CASSTGQSSGNTIYF. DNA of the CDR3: TGTGCCAGCAGTACGGGACAGTCCTCTGGAAACACCATATATTTT.

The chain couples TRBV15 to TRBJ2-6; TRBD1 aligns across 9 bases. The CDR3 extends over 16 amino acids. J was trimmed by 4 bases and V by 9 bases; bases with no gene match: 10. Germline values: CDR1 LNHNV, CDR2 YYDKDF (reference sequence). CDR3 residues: CATSGQGIRGANVLTF. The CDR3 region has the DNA TGTGCCACTTCGGGACAGGGAATTCGGGGGGCCAACGTCCTGACTTTC. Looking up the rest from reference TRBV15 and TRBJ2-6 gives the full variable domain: DAMVIQNPRYQVTQFGKPVTLSCSQTLNHNVMYWYQQKSSQAPKLLFHYYDKDFNNEADTPDNFQSRRPNTSFCFLDIRSPGLGDTAMYLCATSGQGIRGANVLTFGAGSRLTVL.

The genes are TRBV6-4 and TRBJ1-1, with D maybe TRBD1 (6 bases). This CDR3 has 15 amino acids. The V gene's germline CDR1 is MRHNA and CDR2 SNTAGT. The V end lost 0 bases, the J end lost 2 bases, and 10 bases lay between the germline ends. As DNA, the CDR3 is TGTGCCAGCAGTGACTCCGGCAGGGGAAACACTGAAGCTTTCTTT. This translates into CASSDSGRGNTEAFF.

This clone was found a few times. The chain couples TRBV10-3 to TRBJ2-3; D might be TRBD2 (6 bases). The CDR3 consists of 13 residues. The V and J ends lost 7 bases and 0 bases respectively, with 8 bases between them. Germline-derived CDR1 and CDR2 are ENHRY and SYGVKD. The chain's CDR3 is CAIKGTSTDTQYF. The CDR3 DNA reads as TGTGCCATCAAGGGGACTAGCACAGATACGCAGTATTTT.

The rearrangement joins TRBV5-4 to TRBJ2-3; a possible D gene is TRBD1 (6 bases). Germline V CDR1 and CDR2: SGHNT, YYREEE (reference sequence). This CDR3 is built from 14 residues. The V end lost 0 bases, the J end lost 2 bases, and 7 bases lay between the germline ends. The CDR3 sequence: CASSLGQDTDTQYF. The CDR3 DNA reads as TGTGCCAGCAGCTTGGGACAGGACACAGATACGCAGTATTTT.

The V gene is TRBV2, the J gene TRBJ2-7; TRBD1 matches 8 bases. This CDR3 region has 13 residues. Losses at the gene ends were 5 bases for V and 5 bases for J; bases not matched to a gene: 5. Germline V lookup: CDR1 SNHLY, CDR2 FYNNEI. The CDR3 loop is CASSYDRGDEQYF. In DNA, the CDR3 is TGTGCCAGCAGTTACGACAGGGGAGACGAGCAGTACTTC. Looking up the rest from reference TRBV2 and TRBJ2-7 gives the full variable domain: EPEVTQTPSHQVTQMGQEVILRCVPISNHLYFYWYRQILGQKVEFLVSFYNNEISEKSEIFDDQFSVERPDGSNFTLKIRSTKLEDSAMYFCASSYDRGDEQYFGPGTRLTVT.

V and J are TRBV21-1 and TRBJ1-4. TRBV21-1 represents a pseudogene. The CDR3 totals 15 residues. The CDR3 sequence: CASSKELSLNEKLFF. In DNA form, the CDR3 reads TGTGCCAGCAGCAAAGAGTTGAGTTTAAATGAAAAACTGTTTTTT.

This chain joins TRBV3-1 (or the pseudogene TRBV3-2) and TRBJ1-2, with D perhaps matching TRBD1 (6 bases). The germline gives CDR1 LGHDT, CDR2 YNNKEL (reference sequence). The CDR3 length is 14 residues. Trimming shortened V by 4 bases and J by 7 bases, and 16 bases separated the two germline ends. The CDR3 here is CASSPLRGGFGYTF. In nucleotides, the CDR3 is TGTGCCAGCAGCCCCTTGAGGGGGGGCTTTGGCTACACCTTC.

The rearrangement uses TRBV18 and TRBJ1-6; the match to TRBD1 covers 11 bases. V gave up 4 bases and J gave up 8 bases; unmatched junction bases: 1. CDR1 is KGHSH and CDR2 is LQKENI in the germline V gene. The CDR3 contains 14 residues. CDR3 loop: CASSRDRGDSPLHF. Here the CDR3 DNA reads TGTGCCAGCTCACGGGACAGGGGGGATTCACCCCTCCACTTT.

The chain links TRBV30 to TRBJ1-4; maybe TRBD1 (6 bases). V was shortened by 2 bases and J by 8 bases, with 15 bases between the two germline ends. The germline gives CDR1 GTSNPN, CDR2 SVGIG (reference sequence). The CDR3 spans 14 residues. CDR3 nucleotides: TGTGCCTGGAGTTTTACAGGGTTGAGCGAAAAACTGTTTTTT. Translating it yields CAWSFTGLSEKLFF.

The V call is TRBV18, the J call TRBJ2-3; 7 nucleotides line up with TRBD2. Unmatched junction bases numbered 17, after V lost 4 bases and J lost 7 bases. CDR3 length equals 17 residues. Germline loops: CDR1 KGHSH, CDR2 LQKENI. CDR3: CASSRQGSGAGSNTQYF. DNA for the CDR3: TGTGCCAGCTCACGACAAGGAAGCGGGGCCGGTTCAAATACGCAGTATTTT.

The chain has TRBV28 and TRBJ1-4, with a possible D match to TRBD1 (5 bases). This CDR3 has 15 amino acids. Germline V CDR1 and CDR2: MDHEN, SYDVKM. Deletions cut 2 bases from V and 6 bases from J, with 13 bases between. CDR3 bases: TGTGCCAGCAGTTTAGTGGGGGGAGGAGATGAAAAACTGTTTTTT. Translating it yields CASSLVGGGDEKLFF.

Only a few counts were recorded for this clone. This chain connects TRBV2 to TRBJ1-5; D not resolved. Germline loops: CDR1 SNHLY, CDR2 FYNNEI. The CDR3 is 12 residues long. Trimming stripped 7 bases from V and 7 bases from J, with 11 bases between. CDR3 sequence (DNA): TGTGCCAGCAATAGAGGGAACCAGCCCCAGCATTTT. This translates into CASNRGNQPQHF.

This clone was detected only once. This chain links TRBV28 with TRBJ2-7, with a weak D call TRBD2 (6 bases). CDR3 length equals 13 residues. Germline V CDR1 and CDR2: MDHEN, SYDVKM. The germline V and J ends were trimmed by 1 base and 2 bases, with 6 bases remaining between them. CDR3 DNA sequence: TGTGCCAGCAGTTTATCGGGGGCCTACGAGCAGTACTTC. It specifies CASSLSGAYEQYF.